The following is a T cell receptor beta chain sequence with its context. What it binds is unknown. Germline V gene data show CDR1 as SEHNR and CDR2 as FQNEAQ (reference sequence). The V gene lost 6 bases and the J gene lost 1 base, with 13 bases spanning the gap. This CDR3 has 15 residues. This sample is drawn from a study of neoadjuvant nivolumab and ipilimumab in lung cancer. Study information: Patients got nivolumab 3 mg/kg on days 1, 15 and 29; combination added ipilimumab 1 mg/kg day 1.

Clones were read by immunoSEQ multiplex PCR, and TCRdb kept only the in-frame ones, dropping some. In the table there are about 28,000 clones, under 85% of which are singletons. Regarding the study as a whole: From pretherapy to surgery, tumor richness and clonality rose with dual therapy. Compared with tumor-adjacent uninvolved lung, resected tumors showed greater richness and clonality. TCR receptors were sequenced in few samples.

This sequence was found in an adult with non-small cell lung cancer. Here the sequenced sample was tumor tissue, taken after neoadjuvant nivolumab, alone or with ipilimumab, at or shortly before surgery. This chain joins TRBV7-9 and TRBJ1-3; tentative D call: TRBD1 (5 bases). The CDR3 sequence is CASSTGTGSGNTIYF. CDR3 nucleotide sequence: TGTGCCAGCAGTACCGGGACGGGATCTGGAAACACCATATATTTT.